This entry concerns a single TCR beta chain. Sequencing was performed with immunoSEQ multiplex PCR; in TCRdb, only in-frame clones are kept and a portion is missing. There are a few hundred thousand clones in the sample; over 75% occur only once, and 3% to 4% lies in the top ten. These data come from a study of blood T cell repertoires in COVID-19. V shed 1 base, J shed 5 bases, and the junction held 5 bases outside the gene matches. The CDR3 is 16 amino acids. Germline CDR1 and CDR2: LGHNT and FRNRAP. Participant age was 18 to 89 years, and participants resided in about two dozen US areas. Sequenced sample: PBMCs or T cells enriched from blood (not recorded which). The chain uses TRBV12-5 and TRBJ1-6; 7 positions agree with TRBD1. The sequence came from a woman aged 55-70 years who had recovered from COVID-19. The CDR3 sequence: CASGLGQGGHNSPLHF. CDR3 coding DNA: TGTGCTAGTGGTTTGGGACAGGGCGGACATAATTCACCCCTCCACTTT.